This T cell receptor beta chain was observed in a study of PD-L1 blockade in urothelial cancer. On the study more broadly: Most patients, about 85% of the roughly 30, were males with bladder-origin cancer. Patients had received 0 to 3 prior chemotherapy regimens.

To note about this clone: Its antigen is unidentified.

Measured with immunoSEQ multiplex PCR; TCRdb has only the in-frame clones, and not every one. Here the sample spans more than 60,000 clones, about 88% being singletons. Study-wide points: Lower pretreatment blood TCR clonality, under the median, predicted better survival, researchers reported. Blood clones associated with the tumor expanded more at 3 weeks in durable-benefit patients.

This sample's time point: peripheral blood 6 weeks after treatment start. The V and J ends lost 3 bases and 1 base respectively, with 9 bases between them. CDR1 is MNHEY, CDR2 SMNVEV, per germline (reference sequence). This CDR3 region has 15 residues. The sample consisted of PBMCs, taken around atezolizumab (anti-PD-L1) treatment. The TCR comes from a man aged 60 to 75 with urothelial cancer. The chain recombines TRBV27 with TRBJ2-2; D unresolved. The CDR3 reads CASSFSAGNTGELFF. CDR3 DNA: TGTGCCAGCAGTTTTTCGGCAGGGAACACCGGGGAGCTGTTTTTT.